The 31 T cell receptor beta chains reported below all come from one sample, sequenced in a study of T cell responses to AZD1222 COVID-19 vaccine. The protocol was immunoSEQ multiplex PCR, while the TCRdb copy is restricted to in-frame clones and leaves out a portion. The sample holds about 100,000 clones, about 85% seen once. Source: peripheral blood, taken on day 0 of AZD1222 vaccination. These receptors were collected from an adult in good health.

CDR3 protein: CASRGSGLAGADTQYF. The CDR3 DNA is TGTGCCAGTAGAGGATCCGGACTAGCGGGAGCAGATACGCAGTATTTT. The genes are TRBV19 and TRBJ2-3; 13 bases fit TRBD2. Trimming cost V 6 bases and J 4 bases; bases outside gene matches: 7. Germline CDR1 and CDR2: LNHDA and SQIVND (reference sequence). This CDR3 has 16 amino acids.

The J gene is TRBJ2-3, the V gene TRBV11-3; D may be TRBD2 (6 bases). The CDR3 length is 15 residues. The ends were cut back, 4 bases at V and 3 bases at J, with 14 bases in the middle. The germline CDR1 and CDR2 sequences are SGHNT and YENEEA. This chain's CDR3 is CASSYSGLTTDTQYF. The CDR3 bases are TGTGCCAGCAGCTACTCGGGACTTACTACAGATACGCAGTATTTT.

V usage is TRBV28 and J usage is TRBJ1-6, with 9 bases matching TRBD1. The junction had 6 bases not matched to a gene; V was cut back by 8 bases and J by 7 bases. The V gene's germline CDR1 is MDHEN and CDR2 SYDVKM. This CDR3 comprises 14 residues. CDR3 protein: CASGDRAPNSPLHF. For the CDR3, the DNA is TGTGCCAGCGGGGACAGGGCCCCAAATTCACCCCTCCACTTT.

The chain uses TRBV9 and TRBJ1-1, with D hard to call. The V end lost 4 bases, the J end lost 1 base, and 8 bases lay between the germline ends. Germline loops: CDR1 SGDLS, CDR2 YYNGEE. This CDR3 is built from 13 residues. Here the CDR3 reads CASSPTPNTEAFF. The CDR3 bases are TGTGCCAGCAGCCCGACACCGAACACTGAAGCTTTCTTT.

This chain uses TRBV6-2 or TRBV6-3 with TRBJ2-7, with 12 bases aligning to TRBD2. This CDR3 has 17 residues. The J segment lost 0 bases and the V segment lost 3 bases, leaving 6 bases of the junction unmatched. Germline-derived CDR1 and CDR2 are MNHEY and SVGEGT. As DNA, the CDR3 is TGTGCCAGCAGTTATCTAGCGGGAGGGCCGAGCTCCTACGAGCAGTACTTC. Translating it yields CASSYLAGGPSSYEQYF.

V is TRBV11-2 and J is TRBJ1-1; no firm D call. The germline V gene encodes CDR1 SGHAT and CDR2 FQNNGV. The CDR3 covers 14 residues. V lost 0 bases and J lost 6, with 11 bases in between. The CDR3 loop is CASSLEGRRAEAFF. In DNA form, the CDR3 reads TGTGCCAGCAGCTTAGAGGGTCGGCGGGCTGAAGCTTTCTTT.

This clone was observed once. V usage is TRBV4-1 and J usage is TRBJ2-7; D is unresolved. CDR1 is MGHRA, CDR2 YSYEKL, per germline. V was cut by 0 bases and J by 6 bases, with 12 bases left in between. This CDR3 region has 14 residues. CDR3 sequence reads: CASSQDKLGPEQYF. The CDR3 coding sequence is TGCGCCAGCAGCCAAGATAAGCTCGGGCCCGAGCAGTACTTC.

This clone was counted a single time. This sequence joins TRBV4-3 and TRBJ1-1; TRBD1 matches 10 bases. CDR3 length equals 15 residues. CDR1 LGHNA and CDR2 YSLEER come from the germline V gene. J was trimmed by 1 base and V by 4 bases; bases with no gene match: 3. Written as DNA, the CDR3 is TGCGCCAGCAGCCCAGGGGACAGGGGGAACACTGAAGCTTTCTTT. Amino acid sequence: CASSPGDRGNTEAFF.

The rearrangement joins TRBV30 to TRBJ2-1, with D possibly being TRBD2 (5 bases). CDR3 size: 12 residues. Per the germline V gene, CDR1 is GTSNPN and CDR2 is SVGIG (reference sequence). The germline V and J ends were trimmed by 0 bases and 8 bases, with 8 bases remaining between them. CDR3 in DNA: TGTGCCTGGAGTGTACGGCGGGATGAGCAGTTCTTC. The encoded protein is CAWSVRRDEQFF.

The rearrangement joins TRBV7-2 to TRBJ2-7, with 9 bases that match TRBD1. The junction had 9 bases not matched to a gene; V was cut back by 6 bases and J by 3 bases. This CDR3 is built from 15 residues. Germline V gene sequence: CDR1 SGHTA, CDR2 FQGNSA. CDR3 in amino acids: CASSYTGGAFYEQYF. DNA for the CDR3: TGTGCCAGCAGTTATACAGGGGGCGCATTCTACGAGCAGTACTTC. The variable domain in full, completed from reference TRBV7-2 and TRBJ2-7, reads GAGVSQSPSNKVTEKGKDVELRCDPISGHTALYWYRQSLGQGLEFLIYFQGNSAPDKSGLPSDRFSAERTGGSVSTLTIQRTQQEDSAVYLCASSYTGGAFYEQYFGPGTRLTVT.

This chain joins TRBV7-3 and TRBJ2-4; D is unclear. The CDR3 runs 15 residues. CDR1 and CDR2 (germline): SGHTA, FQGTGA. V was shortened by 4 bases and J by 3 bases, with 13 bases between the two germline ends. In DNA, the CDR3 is TGTGCCAGCAGCTCGAAGGTTTTTGACAAAAACATTCAGTACTTC. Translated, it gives CASSSKVFDKNIQYF. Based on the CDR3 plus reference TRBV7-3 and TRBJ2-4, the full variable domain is GAGVSQTPSNKVTEKGKYVELRCDPISGHTALYWYRQSLGQGPEFLIYFQGTGAADDSGLPNDRFFAVRPEGSVSTLKIQRTERGDSAVYLCASSSKVFDKNIQYFGAGTRLSVL.

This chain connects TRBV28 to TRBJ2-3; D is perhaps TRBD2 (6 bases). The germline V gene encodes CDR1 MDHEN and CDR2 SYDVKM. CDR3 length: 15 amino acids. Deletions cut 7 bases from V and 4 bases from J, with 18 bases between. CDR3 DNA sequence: TGTGCCAGCATAGGTGGAGGGCTCGGACCAGATACGCAGTATTTT. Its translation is CASIGGGLGPDTQYF.

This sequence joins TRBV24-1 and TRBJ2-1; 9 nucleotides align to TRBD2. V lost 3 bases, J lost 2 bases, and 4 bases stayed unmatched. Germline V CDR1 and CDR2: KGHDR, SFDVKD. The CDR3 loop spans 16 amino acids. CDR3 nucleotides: TGTGCCACCAGTGATGTTAGCGGGAGTACCTACAATGAGCAGTTCTTC. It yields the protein CATSDVSGSTYNEQFF.

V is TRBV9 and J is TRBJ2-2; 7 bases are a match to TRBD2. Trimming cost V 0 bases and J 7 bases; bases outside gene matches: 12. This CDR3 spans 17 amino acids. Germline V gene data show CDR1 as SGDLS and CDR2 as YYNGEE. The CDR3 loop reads CASSVAGGGGPFGELFF. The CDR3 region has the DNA TGTGCCAGCAGCGTAGCTGGGGGGGGAGGGCCTTTCGGGGAGCTGTTTTTT.

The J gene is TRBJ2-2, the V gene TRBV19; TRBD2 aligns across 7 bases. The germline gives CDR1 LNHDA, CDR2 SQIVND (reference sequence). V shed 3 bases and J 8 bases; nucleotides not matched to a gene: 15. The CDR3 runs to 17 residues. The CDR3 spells CASSIYASGTMRGELFF. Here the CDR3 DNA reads TGTGCCAGTAGTATTTACGCTAGCGGAACTATGAGGGGGGAGCTGTTTTTT.

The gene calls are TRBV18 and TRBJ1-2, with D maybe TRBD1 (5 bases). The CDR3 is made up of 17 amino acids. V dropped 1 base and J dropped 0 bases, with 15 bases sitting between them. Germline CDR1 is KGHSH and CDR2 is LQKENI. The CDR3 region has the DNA TGTGCCAGCTCACCACAGGCCCAGGGAAAAACTAACTATGGCTACACCTTC. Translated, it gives CASSPQAQGKTNYGYTF.

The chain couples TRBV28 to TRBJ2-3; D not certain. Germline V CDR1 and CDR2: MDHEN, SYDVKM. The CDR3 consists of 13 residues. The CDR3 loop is CALAGSRGDTQYF. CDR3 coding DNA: TGTGCTCTGGCAGGCTCAAGAGGAGATACGCAGTATTTT.

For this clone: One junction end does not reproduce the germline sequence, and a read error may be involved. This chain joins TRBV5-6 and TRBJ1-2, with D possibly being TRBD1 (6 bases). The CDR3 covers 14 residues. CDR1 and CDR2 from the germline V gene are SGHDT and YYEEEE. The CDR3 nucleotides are TGTGCCAGCAGGTTGGACAGAGTCAACTATGGCTACACCTTC. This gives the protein CASRLDRVNYGYTF.

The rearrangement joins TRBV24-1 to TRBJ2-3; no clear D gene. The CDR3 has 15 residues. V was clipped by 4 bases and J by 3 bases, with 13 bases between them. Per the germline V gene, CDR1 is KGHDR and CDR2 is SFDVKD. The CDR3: CATSEAYKMTDTQYF. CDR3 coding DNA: TGTGCCACCAGTGAAGCGTACAAGATGACAGATACGCAGTATTTT.

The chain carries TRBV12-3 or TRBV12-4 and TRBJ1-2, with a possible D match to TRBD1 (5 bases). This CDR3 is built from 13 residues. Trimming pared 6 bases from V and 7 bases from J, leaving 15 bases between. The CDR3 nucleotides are TGTGCCAGCAGCACCGAAGGCCAGGGTGGCTACACCTTC. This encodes CASSTEGQGGYTF.

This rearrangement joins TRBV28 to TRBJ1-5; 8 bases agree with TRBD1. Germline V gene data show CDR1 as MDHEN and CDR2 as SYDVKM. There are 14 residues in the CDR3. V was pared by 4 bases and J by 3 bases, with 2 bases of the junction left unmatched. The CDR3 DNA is TGTGCCAGCAGTTGGACAGGGCTCAATCAGCCCCAGCATTTT. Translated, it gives CASSWTGLNQPQHF.

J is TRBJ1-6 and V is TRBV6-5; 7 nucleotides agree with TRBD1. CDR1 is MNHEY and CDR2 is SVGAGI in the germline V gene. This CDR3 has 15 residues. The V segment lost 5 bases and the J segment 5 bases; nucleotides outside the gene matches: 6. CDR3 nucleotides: TGTGCCAGCAGTCCCGGGACAGCACATAATTCACCCCTCCACTTT. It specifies CASSPGTAHNSPLHF.

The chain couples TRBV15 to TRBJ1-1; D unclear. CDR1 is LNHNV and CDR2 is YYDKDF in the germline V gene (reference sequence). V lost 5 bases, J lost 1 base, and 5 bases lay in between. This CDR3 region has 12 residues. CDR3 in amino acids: CATSFRNTEAFF. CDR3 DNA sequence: TGTGCCACCAGCTTCCGGAACACTGAAGCTTTCTTT.

Here the CDR3 reads CASSWGDRSYEQYF. DNA of the CDR3: TGCGCCAGCAGCTGGGGCGACAGGTCCTACGAGCAGTACTTC. The V call is TRBV5-1, the J call TRBJ2-7; D may be TRBD1 (6 bases). Between the trimmed V and J ends, which lost 3 bases and 1 base, there was a span of 11 bases. The CDR3 consists of 14 residues. Per the germline V gene, CDR1 is SGHRS and CDR2 is YFSETQ.

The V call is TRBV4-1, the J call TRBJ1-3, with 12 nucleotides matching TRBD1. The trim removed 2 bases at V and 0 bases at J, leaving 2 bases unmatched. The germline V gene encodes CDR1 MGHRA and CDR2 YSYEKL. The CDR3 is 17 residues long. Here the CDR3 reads CASSQSGQGASGNTIYF. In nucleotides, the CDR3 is TGCGCCAGCAGCCAATCGGGACAGGGGGCCTCTGGAAACACCATATATTTT.

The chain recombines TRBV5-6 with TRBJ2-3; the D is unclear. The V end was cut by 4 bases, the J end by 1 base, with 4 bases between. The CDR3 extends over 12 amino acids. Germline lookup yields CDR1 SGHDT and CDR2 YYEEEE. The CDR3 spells CASSAGTDTQYF. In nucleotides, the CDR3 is TGTGCCAGCAGCGCTGGCACAGATACGCAGTATTTT.

As DNA, the CDR3 is TGTGCCAGCAGTTTGGGTCCTCTGGGAGGGAATTCACCCCTCCACTTT. The encoded protein is CASSLGPLGGNSPLHF. V is TRBV28 and J is TRBJ1-6; D remains ambiguous. Between the trimmed V and J ends, which lost 3 bases and 7 bases, there was a span of 16 bases. The CDR3 spans 16 residues. The germline V gene has CDR1 MDHEN and CDR2 SYDVKM.

The CDR3 DNA follows: TGTGCCAGCAGCTTAGGAACAACAGGGGCCCCCCAAGAGACCCAGTACTTC. The encoded protein is CASSLGTTGAPQETQYF. V is TRBV11-3 and J is TRBJ2-5; 7 bases are shared with TRBD1. V lost 1 base, J lost 1 base, and 9 bases stayed unmatched. Germline CDR1 and CDR2: SGHNT and YENEEA. This CDR3 spans 17 amino acids.

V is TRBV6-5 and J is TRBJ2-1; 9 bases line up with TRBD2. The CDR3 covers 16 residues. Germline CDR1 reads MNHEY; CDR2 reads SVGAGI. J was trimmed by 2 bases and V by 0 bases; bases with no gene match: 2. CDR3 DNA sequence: TGTGCCAGCAGTTACTCGCGGGGGGGGACCTACAATGAGCAGTTCTTC. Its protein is CASSYSRGGTYNEQFF.

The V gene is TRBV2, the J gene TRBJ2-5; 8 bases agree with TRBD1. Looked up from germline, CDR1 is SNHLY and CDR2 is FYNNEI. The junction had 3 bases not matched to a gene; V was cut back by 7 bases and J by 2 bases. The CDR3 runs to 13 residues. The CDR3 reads CASMHRGQETQYF. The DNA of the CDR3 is TGTGCCAGCATGCACAGGGGGCAAGAGACCCAGTACTTC. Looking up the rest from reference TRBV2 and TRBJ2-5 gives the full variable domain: EPEVTQTPSHQVTQMGQEVILRCVPISNHLYFYWYRQILGQKVEFLVSFYNNEISEKSEIFDDQFSVERPDGSNFTLKIRSTKLEDSAMYFCASMHRGQETQYFGPGTRLLVL.

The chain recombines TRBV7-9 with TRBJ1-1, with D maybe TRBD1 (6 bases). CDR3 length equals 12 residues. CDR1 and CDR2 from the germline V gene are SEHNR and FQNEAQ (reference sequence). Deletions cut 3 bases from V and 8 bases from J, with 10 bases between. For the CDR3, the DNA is TGTGCCAGCAGCTTCCAGGGGCCGGAAGCTTTCTTT. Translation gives CASSFQGPEAFF. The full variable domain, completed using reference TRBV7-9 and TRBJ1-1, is DTGVSQNPRHKITKRGQNVTFRCDPISEHNRLYWYRQTLGQGPEFLTYFQNEAQLEKSRLLSDRFSAERPKGSFSTLEIQRTEQGDSAMYLCASSFQGPEAFFGQGTRLTVV.